This T cell receptor beta chain was captured in a study of T cells in Graves' hyperthyroidism and ophthalmopathy. Study-wide context: Sampling of peripheral blood happened at initial diagnosis, prior to any treatment. Study results and limitations: In the blood, most expanded thyroid clonotypes above 0.001 appeared as well.

Template material for amplifying TCR beta CDR3 regions consisted of RNA transcripts. First-round RT-PCR of the TCR CDR3 relied on the HTBI primer set. From the multiplex PCR reads, TCRdb called clonotypes with MiXCR, one entry per CDR3 protein. The table shows around 190,000 distinct CDR3 sequences, with about a sixth occurring only once. The germline V and J ends were trimmed by 7 bases and 6 bases, with 6 bases remaining between them. The length of the CDR3 is 10 residues. Per the germline V gene, CDR1 is SQVTM and CDR2 is ANQGSEA. This clonotype came up a few times. No antigen is known for it. Material for sequencing was blood. V is TRBV29-1 and J is TRBJ2-2; D is unclear. The clonotype comes from a woman between 45 and 60 years old with Graves' hyperthyroidism. The CDR3 nucleotides read TGCAGCGCTCACGCCGGGGAGCTGTTTTTT. This translates into CSAHAGELFF.